One sample yielded the 11 T cell receptor beta chains listed below, sequenced in a study of T cell responses to AZD1222 COVID-19 vaccine. Measured with immunoSEQ multiplex PCR; TCRdb has only the in-frame clones, and not every one. The repertoire holds 150,000 to 200,000 clones, with over 85% as singletons. Here the sequenced sample was peripheral blood, taken on day 0 of AZD1222 vaccination. Receptors originate from an adult in good health.

V is TRBV19 and J is TRBJ1-3, with 7 bases matching TRBD1. Per germline, CDR1 LNHDA and CDR2 SQIVND (reference sequence). This CDR3 comprises 15 residues. The J segment lost 4 bases and the V segment lost 2 bases, leaving 5 bases of the junction unmatched. The CDR3 loop reads CASSITGDAGNTIYF. CDR3 DNA: TGTGCCAGTAGTATAACAGGGGACGCGGGAAACACCATATATTTT. Supplemented by reference TRBV19 and TRBJ1-3, the full variable domain reads DGGITQSPKYLFRKEGQNVTLSCEQNLNHDAMYWYRQDPGQGLRLIYYSQIVNDFQKGDIAEGYSVSREKKESFPLTVTSAQKNPTAFYLCASSITGDAGNTIYFGEGSWLTVV.

V and J are TRBV5-4 and TRBJ2-7; D uncertain. Germline V gene data show CDR1 as SGHNT and CDR2 as YYREEE (reference sequence). The V and J ends lost 4 bases and 4 bases respectively, with 9 bases between them. This CDR3 spans 12 amino acids. The CDR3 spells CASSLYPYEQYF. Written as DNA, the CDR3 is TGTGCCAGCAGCCTATACCCTTACGAGCAGTACTTC.

Details on this clone: The same CDR3 also results from other DNA sequences found in this sample. The rearrangement uses TRBV6-5 and TRBJ2-5; 14 bases match TRBD2. The CDR3 totals 15 residues. Per the germline V gene, CDR1 is MNHEY and CDR2 is SVGAGI. V lost 7 bases, J lost 3 bases, and 4 bases stayed unmatched. DNA of the CDR3: TGTGCCAGCATGGGGACTAGCGGGGGAGAAGAGACCCAGTACTTC. Encoded protein: CASMGTSGGEETQYF.

This sequence joins TRBV19 and TRBJ1-2; D gene uncertain. The length of the CDR3 is 14 residues. Germline V gene lookup returns CDR1 LNHDA and CDR2 SQIVND (reference sequence). Trimming cost V 5 bases and J 4 bases, with 14 bases left between them. The CDR3 nucleotides are TGTGCCAGTAGTGCAACTCGACGGACCTATGGCTACACCTTC. Translating it yields CASSATRRTYGYTF.

This clone was detected many times. This sequence joins TRBV6-5 and TRBJ1-5, with D tentatively TRBD1 (5 bases). The CDR3 runs to 15 residues. The germline V gene has CDR1 MNHEY and CDR2 SVGAGI. V was cut by 8 bases and J by 3 bases, with 17 bases left in between. Here the CDR3 reads CASSTGGENNQPQHF. In nucleotides, the CDR3 is TGTGCCAGCTCTACGGGGGGGGAGAACAATCAGCCCCAGCATTTT.

This chain links TRBV6-1 with TRBJ1-2; a possible D gene is TRBD1 (5 bases). From germline, CDR1 is MNHNS and CDR2 SASEGT. The CDR3 length is 16 residues. V was trimmed by 0 bases and J by 4 bases, leaving 15 bases between them. Here the CDR3 DNA reads TGTGCCAGCAGTGAAGCGCTTCGTAGGAGGGGCTATGGCTACACCTTC. It is translated as CASSEALRRRGYGYTF.

Here the CDR3 DNA reads TGTGCCAGCAGCTTAGCGGGACAGCGCAACTACGAGCAGTACTTC. It specifies CASSLAGQRNYEQYF. This chain links TRBV7-8 with TRBJ2-7; 7 bases are shared with TRBD1. From germline, CDR1 is SGHVS and CDR2 FQNEAQ. There are 15 residues in the CDR3. V lost 0 bases, J lost 3 bases, and 5 bases stayed unmatched.

J is TRBJ1-1 and V is TRBV10-3, with TRBD1 matching over 7 bases. After removal of 6 bases from V and 3 bases from J, the junction contained 4 bases not matched to a gene. Germline V gene lookup returns CDR1 ENHRY and CDR2 SYGVKD. The CDR3 runs 13 residues. Here the CDR3 reads CAIRTQGYTEAFF. The CDR3 nucleotides read TGTGCCATCAGAACACAGGGGTACACTGAAGCTTTCTTT.

The V and J genes are TRBV6-5 and TRBJ1-6, with D tentatively TRBD1 (5 bases). Trimming shortened V by 7 bases and J by 5 bases, and 15 bases separated the two germline ends. Germline V gene sequence: CDR1 MNHEY, CDR2 SVGAGI. The CDR3 has 15 residues. CDR3 bases: TGTGCCAGCAAAACAACGGGACTCAATAATTCACCCCTCCACTTT. Amino acid sequence: CASKTTGLNNSPLHF.

The chain couples TRBV6-1 to TRBJ2-5; D might be TRBD1 or TRBD2, each matching 5 bases. Germline V gene lookup returns CDR1 MNHNS and CDR2 SASEGT. CDR3 length equals 15 residues. Trimming removed 2 bases at V and 5 bases at J, with 15 bases between. The CDR3, as DNA: TGTGCCAGCAGTGAACAGGGATGGGAGAGGGAGACCCAGTACTTC. Translated: CASSEQGWERETQYF.

V gene TRBV5-4 combines with J gene TRBJ1-1, with TRBD1 matching 9 bases. This CDR3 comprises 16 residues. CDR1 SGHNT and CDR2 YYREEE come from the germline V gene (reference sequence). After removal of 4 bases from V and 2 bases from J, the junction contained 9 bases not matched to a gene. The CDR3 is CASSRAGTGFNTEAFF. The CDR3 region has the DNA TGTGCCAGCAGCAGGGCCGGGACAGGGTTTAACACTGAAGCTTTCTTT.